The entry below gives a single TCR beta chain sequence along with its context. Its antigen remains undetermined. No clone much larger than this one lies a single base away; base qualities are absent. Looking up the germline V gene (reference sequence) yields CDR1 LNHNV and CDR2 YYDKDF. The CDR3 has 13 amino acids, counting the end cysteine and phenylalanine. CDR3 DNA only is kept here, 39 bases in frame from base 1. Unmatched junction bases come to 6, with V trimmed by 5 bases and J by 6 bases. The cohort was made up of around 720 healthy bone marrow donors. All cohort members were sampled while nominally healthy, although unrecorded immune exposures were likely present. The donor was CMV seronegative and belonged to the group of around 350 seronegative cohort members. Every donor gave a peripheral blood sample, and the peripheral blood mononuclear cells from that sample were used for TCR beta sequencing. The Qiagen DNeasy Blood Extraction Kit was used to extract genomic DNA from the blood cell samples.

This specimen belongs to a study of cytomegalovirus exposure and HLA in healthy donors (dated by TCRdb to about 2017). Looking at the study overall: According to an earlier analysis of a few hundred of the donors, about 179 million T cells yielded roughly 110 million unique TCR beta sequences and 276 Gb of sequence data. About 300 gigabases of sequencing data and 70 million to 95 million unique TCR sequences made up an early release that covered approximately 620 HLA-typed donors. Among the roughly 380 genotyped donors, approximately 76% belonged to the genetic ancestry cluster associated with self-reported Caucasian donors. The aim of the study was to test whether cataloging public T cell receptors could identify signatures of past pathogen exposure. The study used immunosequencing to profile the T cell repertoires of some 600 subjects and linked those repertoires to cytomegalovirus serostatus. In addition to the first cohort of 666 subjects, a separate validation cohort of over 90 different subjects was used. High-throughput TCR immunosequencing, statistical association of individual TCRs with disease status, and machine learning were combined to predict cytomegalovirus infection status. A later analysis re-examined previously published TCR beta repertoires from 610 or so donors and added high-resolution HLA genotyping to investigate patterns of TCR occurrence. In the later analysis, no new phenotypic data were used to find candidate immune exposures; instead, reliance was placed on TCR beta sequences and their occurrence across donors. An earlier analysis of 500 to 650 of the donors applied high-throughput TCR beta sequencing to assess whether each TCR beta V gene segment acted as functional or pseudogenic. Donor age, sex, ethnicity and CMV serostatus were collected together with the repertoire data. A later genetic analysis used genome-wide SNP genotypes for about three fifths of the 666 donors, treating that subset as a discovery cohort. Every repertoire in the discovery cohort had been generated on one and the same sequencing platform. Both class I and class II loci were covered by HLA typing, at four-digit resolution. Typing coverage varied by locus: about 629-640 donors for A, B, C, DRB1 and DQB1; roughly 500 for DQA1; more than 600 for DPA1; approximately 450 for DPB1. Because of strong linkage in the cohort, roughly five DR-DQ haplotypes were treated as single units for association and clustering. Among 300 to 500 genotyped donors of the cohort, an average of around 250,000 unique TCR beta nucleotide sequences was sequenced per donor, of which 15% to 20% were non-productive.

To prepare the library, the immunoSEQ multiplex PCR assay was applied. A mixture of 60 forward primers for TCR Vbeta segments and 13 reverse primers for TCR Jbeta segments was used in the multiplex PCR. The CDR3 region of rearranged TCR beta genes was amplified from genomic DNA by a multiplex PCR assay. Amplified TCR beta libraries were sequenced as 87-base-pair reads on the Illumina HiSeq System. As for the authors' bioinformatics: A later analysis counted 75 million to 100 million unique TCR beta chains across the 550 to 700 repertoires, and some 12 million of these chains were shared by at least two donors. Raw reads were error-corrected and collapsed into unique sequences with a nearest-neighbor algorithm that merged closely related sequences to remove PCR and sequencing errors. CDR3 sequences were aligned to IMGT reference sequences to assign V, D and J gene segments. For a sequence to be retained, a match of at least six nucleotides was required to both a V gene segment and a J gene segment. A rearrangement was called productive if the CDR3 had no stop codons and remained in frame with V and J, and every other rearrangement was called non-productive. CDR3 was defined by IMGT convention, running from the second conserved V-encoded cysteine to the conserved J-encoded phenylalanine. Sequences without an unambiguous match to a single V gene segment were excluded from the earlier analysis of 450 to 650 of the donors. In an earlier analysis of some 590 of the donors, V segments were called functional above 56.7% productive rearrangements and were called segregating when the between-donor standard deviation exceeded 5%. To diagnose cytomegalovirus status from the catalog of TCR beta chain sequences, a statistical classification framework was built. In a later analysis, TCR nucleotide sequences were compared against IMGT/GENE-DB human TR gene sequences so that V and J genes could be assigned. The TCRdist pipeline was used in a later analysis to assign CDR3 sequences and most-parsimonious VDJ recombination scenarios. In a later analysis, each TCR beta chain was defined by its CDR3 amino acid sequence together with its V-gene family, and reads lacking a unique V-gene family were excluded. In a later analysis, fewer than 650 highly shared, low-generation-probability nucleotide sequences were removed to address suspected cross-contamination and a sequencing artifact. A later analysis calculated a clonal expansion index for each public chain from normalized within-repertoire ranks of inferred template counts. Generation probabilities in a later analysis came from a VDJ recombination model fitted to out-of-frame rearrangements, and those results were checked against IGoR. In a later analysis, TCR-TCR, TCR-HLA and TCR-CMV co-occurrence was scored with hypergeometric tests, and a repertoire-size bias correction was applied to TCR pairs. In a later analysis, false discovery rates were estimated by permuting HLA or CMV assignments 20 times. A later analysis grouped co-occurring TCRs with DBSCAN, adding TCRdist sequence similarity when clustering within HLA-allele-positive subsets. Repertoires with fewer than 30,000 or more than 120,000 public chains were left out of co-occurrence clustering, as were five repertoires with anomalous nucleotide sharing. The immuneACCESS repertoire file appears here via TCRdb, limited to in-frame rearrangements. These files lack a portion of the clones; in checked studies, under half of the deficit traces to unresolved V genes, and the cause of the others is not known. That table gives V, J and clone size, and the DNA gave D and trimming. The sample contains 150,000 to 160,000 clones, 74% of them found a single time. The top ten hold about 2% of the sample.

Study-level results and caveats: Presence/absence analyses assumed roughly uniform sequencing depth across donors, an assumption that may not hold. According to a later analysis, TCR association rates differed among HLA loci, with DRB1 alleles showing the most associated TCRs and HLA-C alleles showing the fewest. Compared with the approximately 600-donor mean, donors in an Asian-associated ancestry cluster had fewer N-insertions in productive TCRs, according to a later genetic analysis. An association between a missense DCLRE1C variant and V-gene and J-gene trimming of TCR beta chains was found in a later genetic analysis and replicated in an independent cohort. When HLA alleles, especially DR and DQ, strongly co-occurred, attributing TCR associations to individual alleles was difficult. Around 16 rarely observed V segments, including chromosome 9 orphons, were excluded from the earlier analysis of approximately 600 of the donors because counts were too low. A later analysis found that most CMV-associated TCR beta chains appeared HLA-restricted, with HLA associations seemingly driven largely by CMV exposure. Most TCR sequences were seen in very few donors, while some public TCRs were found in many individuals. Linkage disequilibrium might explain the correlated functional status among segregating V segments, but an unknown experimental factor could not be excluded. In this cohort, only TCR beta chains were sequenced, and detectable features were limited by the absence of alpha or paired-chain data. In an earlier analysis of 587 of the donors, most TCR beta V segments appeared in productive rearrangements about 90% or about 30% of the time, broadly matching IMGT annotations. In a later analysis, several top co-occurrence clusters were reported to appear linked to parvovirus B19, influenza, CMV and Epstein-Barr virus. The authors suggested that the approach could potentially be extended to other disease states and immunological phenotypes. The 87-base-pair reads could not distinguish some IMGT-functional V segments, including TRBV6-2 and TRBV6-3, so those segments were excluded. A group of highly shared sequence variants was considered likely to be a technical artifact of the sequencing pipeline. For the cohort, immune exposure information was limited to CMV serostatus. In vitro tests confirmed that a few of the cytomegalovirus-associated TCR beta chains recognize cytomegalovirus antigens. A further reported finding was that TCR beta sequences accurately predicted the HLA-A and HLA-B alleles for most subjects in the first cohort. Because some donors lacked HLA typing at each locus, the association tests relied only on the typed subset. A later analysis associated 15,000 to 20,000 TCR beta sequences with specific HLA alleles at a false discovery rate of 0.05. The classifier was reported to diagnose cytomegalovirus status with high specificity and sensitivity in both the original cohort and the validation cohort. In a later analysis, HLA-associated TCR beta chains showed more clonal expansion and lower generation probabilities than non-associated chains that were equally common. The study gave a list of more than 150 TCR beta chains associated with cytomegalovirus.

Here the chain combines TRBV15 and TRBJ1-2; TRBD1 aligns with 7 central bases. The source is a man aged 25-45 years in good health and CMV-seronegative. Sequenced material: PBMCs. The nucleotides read TGTGCCACCAGCCCCGGGACAGAGCATGGCTACACCTTC. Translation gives CATSPGTEHGYTF.